These 8 T cell receptor beta chains originate from one sample sequenced in a study of cytomegalovirus exposure and HLA in healthy donors. PCR primers comprised 60 Vbeta and 13 Jbeta primers. Sequenced by immunoSEQ multiplex PCR; TCRdb stores in-frame clones only, minus some. The repertoire holds 150,000 to 200,000 clones, 81% seen once, with about 2.2% in the top ten. Sequencing input: PBMCs. These receptors all stem from a woman aged 25 to 39 in good health and CMV-seronegative.

V is TRBV28 and J is TRBJ2-1; TRBD1 matches 12 bases. Trimming at V came to 3 bases and at J to 5 bases, leaving 8 bases not matched to a gene. Germline-derived CDR1 and CDR2 are MDHEN and SYDVKM. There are 17 residues in the CDR3. CDR3 in amino acids: CASSFGDRGHRNNEQFF. The CDR3, as DNA: TGTGCCAGCAGTTTCGGGGACAGGGGGCACCGTAACAATGAGCAGTTCTTC.

The chain has TRBV5-1 and TRBJ1-1; possibly TRBD1 for D (6 bases). Trimming removed 2 bases at V and 2 bases at J, with 16 bases between. This CDR3 has 16 residues. Per the germline V gene, CDR1 is SGHRS and CDR2 is YFSETQ. CDR3 sequence (DNA): TGCGCCAGCAGCTTTCAAGGGGGGGAGGGAAACACTGAAGCTTTCTTT. As protein: CASSFQGGEGNTEAFF.

This clone was seen only once. J is TRBJ2-3 and V is TRBV27, with D possibly TRBD2 on 5 matching bases. The CDR3 is made up of 14 amino acids. CDR1 is MNHEY, CDR2 SMNVEV, per germline (reference sequence). Trimming took off 4 bases at V and 5 bases at J, with 13 bases between the two ends. The CDR3 region is CASSSALAIDTQYF. CDR3 bases: TGTGCCAGCAGTTCCGCCCTAGCTATAGATACGCAGTATTTT.

The chain combines TRBV7-9 with TRBJ2-1; TRBD2 agrees at 8 bases. The CDR3 covers 14 residues. The V gene end was trimmed by 7 bases and the J gene end by 0 bases; junction bases not matched to a gene: 2. Looked up from germline, CDR1 is SEHNR and CDR2 is FQNEAQ (reference sequence). The CDR3 bases are TGTGCCAGCACAGGGACTAGCTCCTACAATGAGCAGTTCTTC. It is translated as CASTGTSSYNEQFF.

V and J are TRBV7-9 and TRBJ2-7; 9 nucleotides align to TRBD1. V shed 8 bases, J shed 2 bases, and the junction held 7 bases outside the gene matches. CDR1 and CDR2 from the germline V gene are SEHNR and FQNEAQ (reference sequence). The CDR3 has 14 residues. The CDR3 DNA follows: TGTGCCAGCGCCGACCGACAGGGGGCCTACGAGCAGTACTTC. Its translation: CASADRQGAYEQYF.

The chain combines TRBV27 with TRBJ1-5; D is uncertain. V was shortened by 5 bases and J by 0 bases, with 11 bases between the two germline ends. CDR3 length: 15 amino acids. Germline CDR1 MNHEY, CDR2 SMNVEV (reference sequence). CDR3 loop: CASSLQTSSNQPQHF. In DNA form, the CDR3 reads TGTGCCAGCAGTCTCCAGACTAGTAGCAATCAGCCCCAGCATTTT.

The chain combines TRBV28 with TRBJ2-7; D perhaps matches TRBD2 (6 bases). CDR3 length: 13 amino acids. The germline CDR1 and CDR2 sequences are MDHEN and SYDVKM. With 3 bases removed from V and 6 bases from J, the gap between germline ends came to 12 bases. CDR3 in DNA: TGTGCCAGCAGTTTGACTAGGGGATCCGAGCAGTACTTC. This translates into CASSLTRGSEQYF.

The CDR3 DNA reads as TGCGCCAGCAGCCACCCCGGGGGTAGCACAGATACGCAGTATTTT. Translation gives CASSHPGGSTDTQYF. This chain joins TRBV4-1 and TRBJ2-3, with D possibly TRBD2 on 6 matching bases. V lost 3 bases to trimming and J lost 0 bases, with 10 bases between them. The germline gives CDR1 MGHRA, CDR2 YSYEKL. The CDR3 covers 15 residues.